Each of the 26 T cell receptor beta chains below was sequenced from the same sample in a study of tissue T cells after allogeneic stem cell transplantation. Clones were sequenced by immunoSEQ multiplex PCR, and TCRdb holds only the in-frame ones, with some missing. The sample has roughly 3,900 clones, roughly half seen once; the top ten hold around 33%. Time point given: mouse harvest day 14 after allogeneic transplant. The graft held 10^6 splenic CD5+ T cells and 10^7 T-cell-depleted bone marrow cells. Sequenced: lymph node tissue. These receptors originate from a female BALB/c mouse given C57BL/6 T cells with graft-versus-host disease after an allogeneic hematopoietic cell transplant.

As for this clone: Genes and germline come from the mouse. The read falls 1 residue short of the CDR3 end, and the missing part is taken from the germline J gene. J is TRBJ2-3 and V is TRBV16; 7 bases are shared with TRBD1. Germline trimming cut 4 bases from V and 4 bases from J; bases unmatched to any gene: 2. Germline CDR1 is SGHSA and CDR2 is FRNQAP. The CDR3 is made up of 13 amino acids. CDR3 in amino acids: CASSSTGPETLYF. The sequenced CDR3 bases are TGTGCAAGCAGCTCGACAGGGCCAGAAACGCTGTAT.

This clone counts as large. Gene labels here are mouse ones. CDR3 DNA (partial): TGTGCCAGCAGTCTGACAGGGGGTGGTGGAAATACGCTCTAT. Protein product: CASSLTGGGGNTLY. The whole CDR3 region reads CASSLTGGGGNTLYF. The chain employs TRBV13-3 and TRBJ1-3; TRBD1 matches 9 bases. The read ends 1 residue before the CDR3 terminus; that terminus is restored from the germline J gene. Germline V CDR1 and CDR2: NNHDY, SYVADS. The CDR3 contains 15 residues. V was pared by 4 bases and J by 3 bases, with 5 bases of the junction left unmatched.

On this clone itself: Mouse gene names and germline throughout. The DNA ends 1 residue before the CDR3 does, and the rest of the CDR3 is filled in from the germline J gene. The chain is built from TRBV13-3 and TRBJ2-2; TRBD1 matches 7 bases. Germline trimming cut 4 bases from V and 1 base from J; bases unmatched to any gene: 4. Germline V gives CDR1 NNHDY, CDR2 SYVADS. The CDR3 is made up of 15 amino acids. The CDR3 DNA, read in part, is TGTGCCAGCAGTAACAGGGGCCTAAACACCGGGCAGCTCTAC. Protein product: CASSNRGLNTGQLY. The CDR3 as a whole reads CASSNRGLNTGQLYF. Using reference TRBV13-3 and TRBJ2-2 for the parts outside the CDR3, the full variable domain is EAAVTQSPRSKVAVTGGKVTLSCHQTNNHDYMYWYRQDTGHGLRLIHYSYVADSTEKGDIPDGYKASRPSQENFSLILELASLSQTAVYFCASSNRGLNTGQLYFGEGSKLTVL.

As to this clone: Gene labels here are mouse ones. CDR3 bases read: TGTGCCAGCAGCTCAAACAATAACCAAGACACCCAGTAC. Translated, it gives CASSSNNNQDTQY. The whole CDR3 region reads CASSSNNNQDTQYF. The chain joins TRBV3 to TRBJ2-5, with D hard to call. The read comes to an end 1 residue before the CDR3 does, leaving the germline J gene to fill in the end. The V end was cut by 4 bases, the J end by 0 bases, with 8 bases between. This CDR3 contains 14 residues. Germline CDR1 is SNHLY and CDR2 is FYNGKV (reference sequence).

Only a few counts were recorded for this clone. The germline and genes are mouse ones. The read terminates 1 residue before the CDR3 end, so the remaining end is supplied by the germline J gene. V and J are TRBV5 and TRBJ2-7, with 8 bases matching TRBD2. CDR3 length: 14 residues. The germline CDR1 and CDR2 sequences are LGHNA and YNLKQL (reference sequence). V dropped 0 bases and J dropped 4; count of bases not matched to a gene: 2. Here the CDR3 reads CASSQDPGGYEQYF. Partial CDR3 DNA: TGTGCCAGCAGCCAAGACCCTGGGGGGTATGAACAGTAC.

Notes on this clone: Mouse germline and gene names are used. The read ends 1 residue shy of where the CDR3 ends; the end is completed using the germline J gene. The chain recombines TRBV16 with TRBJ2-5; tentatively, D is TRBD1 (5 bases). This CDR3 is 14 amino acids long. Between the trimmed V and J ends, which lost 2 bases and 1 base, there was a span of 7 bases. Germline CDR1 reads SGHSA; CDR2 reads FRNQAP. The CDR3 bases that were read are TGTGCAAGCAGCTTACAGGGAGACCAAGACACCCAGTAC. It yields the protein CASSLQGDQDTQY. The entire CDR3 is CASSLQGDQDTQYF.

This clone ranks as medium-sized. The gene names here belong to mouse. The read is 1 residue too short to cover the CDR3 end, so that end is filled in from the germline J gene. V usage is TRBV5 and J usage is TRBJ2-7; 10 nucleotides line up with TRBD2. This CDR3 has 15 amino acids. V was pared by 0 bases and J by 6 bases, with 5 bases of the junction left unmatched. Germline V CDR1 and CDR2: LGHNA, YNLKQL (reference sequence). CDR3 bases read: TGTGCCAGCAGCCAAGAGACTGGGGGGAGGGTTGAACAGTAC. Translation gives CASSQETGGRVEQY. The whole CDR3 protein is CASSQETGGRVEQYF.

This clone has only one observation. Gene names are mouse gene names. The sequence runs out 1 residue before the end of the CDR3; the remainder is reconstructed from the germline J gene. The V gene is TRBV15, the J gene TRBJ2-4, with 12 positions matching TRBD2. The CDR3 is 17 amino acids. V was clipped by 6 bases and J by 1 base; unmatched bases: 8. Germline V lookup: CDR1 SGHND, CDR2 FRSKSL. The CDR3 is CASSLTGGAPGQNTLYF. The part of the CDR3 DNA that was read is TGTGCCAGCAGCCTGACTGGGGGGGCGCCCGGTCAAAACACCTTGTAC.

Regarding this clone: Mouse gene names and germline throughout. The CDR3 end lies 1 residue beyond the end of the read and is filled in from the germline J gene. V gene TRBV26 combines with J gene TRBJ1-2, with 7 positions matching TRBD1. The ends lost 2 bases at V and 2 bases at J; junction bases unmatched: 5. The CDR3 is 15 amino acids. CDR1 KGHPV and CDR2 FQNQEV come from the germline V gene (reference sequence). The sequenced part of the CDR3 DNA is TGTGCCAGCAGTCTGCCTGGACAGGCTAACTCCGACTACACC. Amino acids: CASSLPGQANSDYT. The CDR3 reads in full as CASSLPGQANSDYTF.

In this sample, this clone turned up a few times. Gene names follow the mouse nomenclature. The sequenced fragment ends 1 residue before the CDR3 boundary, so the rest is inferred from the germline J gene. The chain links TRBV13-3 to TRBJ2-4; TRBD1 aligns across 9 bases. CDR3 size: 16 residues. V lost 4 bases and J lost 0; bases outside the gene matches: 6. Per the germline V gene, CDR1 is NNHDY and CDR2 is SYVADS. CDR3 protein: CASSPGQGTSQNTLYF. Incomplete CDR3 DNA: TGTGCCAGCAGTCCGGGACAGGGAACTAGTCAAAACACCTTGTAC.

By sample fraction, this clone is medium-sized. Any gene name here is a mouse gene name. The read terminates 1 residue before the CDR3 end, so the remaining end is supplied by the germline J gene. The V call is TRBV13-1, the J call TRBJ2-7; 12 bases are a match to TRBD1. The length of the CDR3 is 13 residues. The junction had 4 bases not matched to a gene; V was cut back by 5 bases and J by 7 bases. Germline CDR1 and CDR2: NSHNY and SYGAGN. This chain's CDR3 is CASRGQGAGEQYF. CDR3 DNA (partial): TGTGCCAGCAGGGGACAGGGGGCGGGAGAACAGTAC.

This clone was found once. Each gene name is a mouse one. CDR3 sequence reads: CASSLYRDSDYTF. The covered CDR3 bases are TGTGCCAGCAGTCTGTACAGGGACTCCGACTACACC. This rearrangement joins TRBV26 to TRBJ1-2; perhaps TRBD1 as D (6 bases). The read ends 1 residue before the CDR3 terminus; that terminus is restored from the germline J gene. Germline assignment: CDR1 KGHPV and CDR2 FQNQEV (reference sequence). CDR3 size: 13 residues. V was shortened by 1 base and J by 3 bases, with 6 bases between the two germline ends.

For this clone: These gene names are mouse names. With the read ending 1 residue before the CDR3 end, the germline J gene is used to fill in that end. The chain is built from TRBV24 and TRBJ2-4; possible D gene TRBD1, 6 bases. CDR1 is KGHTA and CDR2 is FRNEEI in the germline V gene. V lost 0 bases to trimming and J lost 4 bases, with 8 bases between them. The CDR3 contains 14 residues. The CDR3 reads CASSLYAGENTLYF. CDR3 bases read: TGTGCCAGCAGTCTGTATGCAGGGGAAAACACCTTGTAC.

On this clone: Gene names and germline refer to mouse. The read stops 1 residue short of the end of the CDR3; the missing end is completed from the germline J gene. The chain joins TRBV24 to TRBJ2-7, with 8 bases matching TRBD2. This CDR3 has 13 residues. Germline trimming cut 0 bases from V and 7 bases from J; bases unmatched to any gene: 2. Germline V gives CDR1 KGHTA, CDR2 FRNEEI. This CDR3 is CASSLYGGVEQYF. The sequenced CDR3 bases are TGTGCCAGCAGTCTGTATGGGGGGGTCGAACAGTAC.

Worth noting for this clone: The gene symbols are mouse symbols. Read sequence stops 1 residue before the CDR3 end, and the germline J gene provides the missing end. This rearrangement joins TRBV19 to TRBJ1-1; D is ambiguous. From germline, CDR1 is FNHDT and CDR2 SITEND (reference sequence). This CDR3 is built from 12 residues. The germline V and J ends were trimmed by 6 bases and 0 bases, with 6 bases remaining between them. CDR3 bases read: TGTGCCAGCAAGGCAGCAAACACAGAAGTCTTC. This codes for CASKAANTEVF. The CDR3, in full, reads CASKAANTEVFF.

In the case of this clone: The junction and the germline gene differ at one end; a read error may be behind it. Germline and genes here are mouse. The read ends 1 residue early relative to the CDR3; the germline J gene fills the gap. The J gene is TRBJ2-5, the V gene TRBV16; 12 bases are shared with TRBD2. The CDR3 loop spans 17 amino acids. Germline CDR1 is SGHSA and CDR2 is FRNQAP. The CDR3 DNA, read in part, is TGTGCAAGCAGCACCCGACTGGGGGGGCACAGGCAAGGCACCCAGTAC. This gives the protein CASSTRLGGHRQGTQY. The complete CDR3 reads CASSTRLGGHRQGTQYF.

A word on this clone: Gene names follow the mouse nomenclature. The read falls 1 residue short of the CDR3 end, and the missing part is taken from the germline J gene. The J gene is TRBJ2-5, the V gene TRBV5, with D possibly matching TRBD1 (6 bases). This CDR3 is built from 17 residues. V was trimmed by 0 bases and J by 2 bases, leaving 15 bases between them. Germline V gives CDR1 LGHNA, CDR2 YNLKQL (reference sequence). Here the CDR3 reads CASSQEPSTGRQDTQYF. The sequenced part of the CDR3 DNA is TGTGCCAGCAGCCAAGAACCCTCTACAGGGCGCCAAGACACCCAGTAC.

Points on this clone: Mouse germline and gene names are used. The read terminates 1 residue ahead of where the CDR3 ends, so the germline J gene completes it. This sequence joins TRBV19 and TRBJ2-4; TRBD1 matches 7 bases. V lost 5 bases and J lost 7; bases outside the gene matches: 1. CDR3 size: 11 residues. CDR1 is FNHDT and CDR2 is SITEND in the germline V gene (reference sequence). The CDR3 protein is CASRGTDTLYF. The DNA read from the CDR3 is TGTGCCAGCAGGGGGACAGACACCTTGTAC.

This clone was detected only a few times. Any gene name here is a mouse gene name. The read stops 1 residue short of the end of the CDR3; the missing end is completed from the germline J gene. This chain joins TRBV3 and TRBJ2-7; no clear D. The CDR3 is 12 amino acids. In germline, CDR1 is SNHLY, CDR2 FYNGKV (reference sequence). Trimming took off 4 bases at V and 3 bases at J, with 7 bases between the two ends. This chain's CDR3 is CASSSDFYEQYF. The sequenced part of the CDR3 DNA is TGTGCCAGCAGCTCCGACTTCTATGAACAGTAC.

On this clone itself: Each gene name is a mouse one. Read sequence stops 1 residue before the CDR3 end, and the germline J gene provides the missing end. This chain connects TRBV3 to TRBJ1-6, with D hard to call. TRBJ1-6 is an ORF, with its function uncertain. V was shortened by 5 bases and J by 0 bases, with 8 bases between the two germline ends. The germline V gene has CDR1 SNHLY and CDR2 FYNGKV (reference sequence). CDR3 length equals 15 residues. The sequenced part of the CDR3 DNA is TGTGCCAGCAGCCCACAAAATTCCTATAATTCGCCCCTCTAC. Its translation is CASSPQNSYNSPLY. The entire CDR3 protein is CASSPQNSYNSPLYF.

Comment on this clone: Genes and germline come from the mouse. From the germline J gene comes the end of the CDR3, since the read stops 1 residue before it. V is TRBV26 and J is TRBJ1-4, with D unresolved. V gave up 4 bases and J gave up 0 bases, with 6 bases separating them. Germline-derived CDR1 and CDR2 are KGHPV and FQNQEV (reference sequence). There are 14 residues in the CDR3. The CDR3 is CASSQGFSNERLFF. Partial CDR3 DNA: TGTGCCAGCAGTCAAGGGTTTTCCAACGAAAGATTATTT.

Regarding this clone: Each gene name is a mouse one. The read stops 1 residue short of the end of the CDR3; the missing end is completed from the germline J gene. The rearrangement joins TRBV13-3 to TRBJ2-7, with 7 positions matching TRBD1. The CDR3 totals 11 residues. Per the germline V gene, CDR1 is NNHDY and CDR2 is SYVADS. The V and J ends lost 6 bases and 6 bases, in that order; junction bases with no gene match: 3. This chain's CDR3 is CASTTGAEQYF. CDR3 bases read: TGTGCCAGCACCACAGGGGCTGAACAGTAC.

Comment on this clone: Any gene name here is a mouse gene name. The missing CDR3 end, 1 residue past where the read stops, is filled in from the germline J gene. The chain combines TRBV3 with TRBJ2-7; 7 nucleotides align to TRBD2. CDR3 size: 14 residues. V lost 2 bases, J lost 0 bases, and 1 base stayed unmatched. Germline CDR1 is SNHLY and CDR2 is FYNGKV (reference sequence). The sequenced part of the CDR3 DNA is TGTGCCAGCAGCTTAAACTGGGGCTCCTATGAACAGTAC. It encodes CASSLNWGSYEQY. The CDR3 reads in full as CASSLNWGSYEQYF.

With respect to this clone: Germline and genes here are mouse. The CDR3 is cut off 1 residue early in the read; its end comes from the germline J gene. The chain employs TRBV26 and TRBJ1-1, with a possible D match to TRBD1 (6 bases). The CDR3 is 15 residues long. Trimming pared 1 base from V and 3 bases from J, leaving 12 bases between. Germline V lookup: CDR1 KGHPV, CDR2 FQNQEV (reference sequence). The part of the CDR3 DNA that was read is TGTGCCAGCAGTCTGTTTAAGGGGGTAGACACAGAAGTCTTC. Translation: CASSLFKGVDTEVF. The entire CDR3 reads CASSLFKGVDTEVFF.

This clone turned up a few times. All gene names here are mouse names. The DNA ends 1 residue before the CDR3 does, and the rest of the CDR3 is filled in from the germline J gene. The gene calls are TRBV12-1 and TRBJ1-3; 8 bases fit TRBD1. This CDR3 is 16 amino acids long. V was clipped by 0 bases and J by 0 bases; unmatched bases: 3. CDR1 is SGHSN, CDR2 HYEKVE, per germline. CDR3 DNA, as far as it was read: TGTGCCAGCTCTCTCGAGGACAGGGTTTCTGGAAATACGCTCTAT. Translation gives CASSLEDRVSGNTLY. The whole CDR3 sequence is CASSLEDRVSGNTLYF.

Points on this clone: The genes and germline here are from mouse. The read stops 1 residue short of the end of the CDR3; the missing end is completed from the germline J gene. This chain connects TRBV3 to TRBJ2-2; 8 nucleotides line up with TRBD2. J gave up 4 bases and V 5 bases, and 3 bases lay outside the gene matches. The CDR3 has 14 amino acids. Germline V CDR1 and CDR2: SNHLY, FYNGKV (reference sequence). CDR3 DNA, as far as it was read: TGTGCCAGCAGCCGACTGGGGTTCACCGGGCAGCTCTAC. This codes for CASSRLGFTGQLY. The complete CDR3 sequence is CASSRLGFTGQLYF. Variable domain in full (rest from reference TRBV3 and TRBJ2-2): GPKVLQIPSHQIIDMGQMVTLNCDPVSNHLYFYWYKQILGQQMEFLVNFYNGKVMEKSKLFKDQFSVERPDGSYFTLKIQPTALEDSAVYFCASSRLGFTGQLYFGEGSKLTVL.